The 8 T cell receptor beta chains presented below share a single source sample, sequenced in a study of Tregs in tolerant kidney transplant recipients. Measured with immunoSEQ multiplex PCR; TCRdb has only the in-frame clones, and not every one. This sample's table has tens of thousands of clones. Sample: CD4+ T cells from blood, taken before the transplant. The receptors here all came from a human donor who received a combined kidney and bone marrow transplant.

With respect to this clone: The read finishes 3 residues shy of the CDR3 end, and the germline J gene is used to complete it. The chain is built from TRBV29-1 and TRBJ2-5; no firm D call. Germline loops: CDR1 SQVTM, CDR2 ANQGSEA. The CDR3 contains 13 residues. V lost 6 bases and J 1 base, leaving 12 bases between the germline ends. The CDR3 here is CSVDHSFQETQYF. CDR3 bases read: TGCAGCGTAGACCACAGCTTCCAAGAGACC.

Concerning this clone itself: Sequencing ends 3 residues short of the CDR3 end; the germline J gene provides the rest. This chain uses TRBV18 with TRBJ2-5, with TRBD1 matching 8 bases. Germline CDR1 reads KGHSH; CDR2 reads LQKENI. The V gene end was trimmed by 4 bases and the J gene end by 4 bases; junction bases not matched to a gene: 5. The CDR3 runs 14 residues. CDR3 residues: CASSRPQGGETQYF. The CDR3 bases that were read are TGTGCCAGCTCACGTCCACAGGGGGGAGAGACC.

Comments on this clone: The read ends 3 residues shy of where the CDR3 ends; the end is completed using the germline J gene. The rearrangement joins TRBV7-8 to TRBJ2-3; D call uncertain. V was trimmed by 4 bases and J by 1 base, leaving 9 bases between them. This CDR3 region has 14 residues. Germline CDR1 reads SGHVS; CDR2 reads FQNEAQ. The CDR3: CASSWAIGTDTQYF. Partial CDR3 DNA: TGTGCCAGCAGCTGGGCTATCGGCACAGATACG.

Worth noting for this clone: The read terminates 3 residues before the CDR3 end, so the remaining end is supplied by the germline J gene. The gene calls are TRBV2 and TRBJ1-3, with D perhaps matching TRBD1 (5 bases). This CDR3 contains 12 residues. V was shortened by 6 bases and J by 3 bases, with 6 bases between the two germline ends. CDR1 SNHLY and CDR2 FYNNEI come from the germline V gene. This chain's CDR3 is CASSQGGNTIYF. The CDR3 bases that were read are TGTGCCAGCAGCCAGGGTGGAAACACC.

To note about this clone: The read terminates 3 residues ahead of where the CDR3 ends, so the germline J gene completes it. The chain carries TRBV2 and TRBJ2-7, with D uncertain. V was trimmed by 3 bases and J by 3 bases, leaving 6 bases between them. There are 12 residues in the CDR3. Germline V gene data show CDR1 as SNHLY and CDR2 as FYNNEI. This CDR3 reads CASSEIDYEQYF. Incomplete CDR3 DNA: TGTGCCAGCAGTGAGATAGACTACGAG.

The sequenced CDR3 bases are TGTGCCAGTAGTATAGAGGGTAGCGGGAGGGTCGGCGATACG. Translated: CASSIEGSGRVGDT. The full CDR3 protein reads CASSIEGSGRVGDTQYF. The chain links TRBV19 to TRBJ2-3, with 11 bases matching TRBD2. Coverage ceases 3 residues before the CDR3 finishes, and the germline J gene fills in the end. Germline V gene sequence: CDR1 LNHDA, CDR2 SQIVND (reference sequence). The CDR3 has 17 residues. V was pared by 0 bases and J by 6 bases, with 8 bases of the junction left unmatched.

On this clone: The sequence runs out 3 residues before the end of the CDR3; the remainder is reconstructed from the germline J gene. The rearrangement joins TRBV5-1 to TRBJ2-5; D might be TRBD1 (6 bases). The V end was cut by 0 bases, the J end by 4 bases, with 13 bases between. CDR1 is SGHRS and CDR2 is YFSETQ in the germline V gene. The CDR3 has 15 amino acids. The sequenced CDR3 bases are TGCGCCAGCAGCTTGGCAGGGGCAACCCGAGAGACC. Amino acid sequence: CASSLAGATRET. The CDR3, in full, reads CASSLAGATRETQYF.

For this clone: From the germline J gene comes the end of the CDR3, since the read stops 3 residues before it. This chain uses TRBV18 with TRBJ2-1; 7 bases are shared with TRBD1. The CDR3 is made up of 17 amino acids. CDR1 is KGHSH and CDR2 is LQKENI in the germline V gene. Losses at the gene ends were 3 bases for V and 0 bases for J; bases not matched to a gene: 8. The part of the CDR3 DNA that was read is TGTGCCAGCTCACCTCTTAGACAGGGCGGCTCCTACAATGAG. Its protein is CASSPLRQGGSYNE. The whole CDR3 is CASSPLRQGGSYNEQFF.